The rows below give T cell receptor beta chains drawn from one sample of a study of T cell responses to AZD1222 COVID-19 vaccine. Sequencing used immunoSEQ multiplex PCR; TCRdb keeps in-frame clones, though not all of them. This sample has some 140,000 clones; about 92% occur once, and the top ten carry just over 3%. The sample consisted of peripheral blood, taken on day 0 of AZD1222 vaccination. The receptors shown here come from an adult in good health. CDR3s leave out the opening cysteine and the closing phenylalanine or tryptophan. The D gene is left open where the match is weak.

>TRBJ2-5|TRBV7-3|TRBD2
ASSPSGSFGETQY
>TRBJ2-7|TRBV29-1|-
SVEVALYEQY
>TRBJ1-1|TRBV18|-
ASSLTYKGGDTEAF
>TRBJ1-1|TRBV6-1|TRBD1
ASSAQGQGSVLFSAF
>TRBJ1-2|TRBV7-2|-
ASSHPVSYGYT
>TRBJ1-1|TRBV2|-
ASGARTLSNTEAF
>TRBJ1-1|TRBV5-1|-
ASSLVPGAPTMNTEAF
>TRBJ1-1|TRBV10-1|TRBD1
ASRVDRETEAF
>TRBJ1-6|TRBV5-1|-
ATSRTSSSYNSPLH
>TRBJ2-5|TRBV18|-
ASSPEFQETQY
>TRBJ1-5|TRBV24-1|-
ATSDSLAGFGQPQH
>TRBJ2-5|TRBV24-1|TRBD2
ATSARLAGGETQY
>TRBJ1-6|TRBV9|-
ASSVARGGSPLH
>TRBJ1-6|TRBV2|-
ASSAPWTRIRGLH
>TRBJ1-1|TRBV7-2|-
ASSLVGLGTEAF
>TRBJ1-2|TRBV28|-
ASTNSLLPAST
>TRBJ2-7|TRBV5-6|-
ASSLRRNHYEQY
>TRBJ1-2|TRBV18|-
ASSPIQGSDGYT
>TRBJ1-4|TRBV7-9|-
ASSLTNEKLF
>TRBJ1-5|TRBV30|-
AWSVNNGKNQPQH
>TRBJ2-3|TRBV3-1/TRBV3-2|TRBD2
ASNLAGVVTDTQY
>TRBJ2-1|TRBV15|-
ATSKGLVFNEQF
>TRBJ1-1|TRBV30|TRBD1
AWANRDSSLGTEAF
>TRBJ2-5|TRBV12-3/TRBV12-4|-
ASSFKGEETQY
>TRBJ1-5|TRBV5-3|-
ARSFLWPSGGIDNQPQH
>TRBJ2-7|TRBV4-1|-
ASSPPSVAYEQY
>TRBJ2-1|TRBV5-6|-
ASSPGGQSINEQF
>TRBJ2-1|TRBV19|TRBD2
ASSPGGSYNEQF
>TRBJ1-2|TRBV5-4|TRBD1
ASSEKLQGAGYT
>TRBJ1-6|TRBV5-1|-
ASSSQRRDSPLH
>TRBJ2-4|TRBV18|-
ASSPDLLGGNIQY
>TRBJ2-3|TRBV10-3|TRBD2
AISGPGGRTSGKTDTQY
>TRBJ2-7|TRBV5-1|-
ASSLVVRGSSYEQY
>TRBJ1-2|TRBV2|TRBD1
ALRDRRNYGYT
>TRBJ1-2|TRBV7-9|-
ASSVGRRGVYGYT
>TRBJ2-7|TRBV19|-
ASSIGGEQY
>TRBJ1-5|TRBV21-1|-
ASSKCGQGHQPQH
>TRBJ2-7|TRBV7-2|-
ASSLQGAGNYEQY
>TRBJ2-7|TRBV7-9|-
ASSLAGVGHEQY
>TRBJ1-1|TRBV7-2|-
ASSSVYVRTEAF
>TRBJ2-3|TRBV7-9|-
ASSFSFRDDTQY
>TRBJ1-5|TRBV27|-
ATSTWGQPQH
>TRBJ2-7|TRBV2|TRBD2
ASSETGTRAAEQY
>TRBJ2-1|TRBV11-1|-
ASSLARGGEEF
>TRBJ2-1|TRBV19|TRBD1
ASIRDSSSYNEQF
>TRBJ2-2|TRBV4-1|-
ASSQAGTSTGELF
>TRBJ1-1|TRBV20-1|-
SASSELEAF
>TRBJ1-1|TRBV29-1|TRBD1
SSEPRQGGSTEAF
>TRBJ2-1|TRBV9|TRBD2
ASSTRTSGSSYNEQF
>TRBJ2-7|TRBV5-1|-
ASSLALTYEQY
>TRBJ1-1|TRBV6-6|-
ASTPLGLGMNTEAF
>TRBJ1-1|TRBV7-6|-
ASSLEGHQNTEAF